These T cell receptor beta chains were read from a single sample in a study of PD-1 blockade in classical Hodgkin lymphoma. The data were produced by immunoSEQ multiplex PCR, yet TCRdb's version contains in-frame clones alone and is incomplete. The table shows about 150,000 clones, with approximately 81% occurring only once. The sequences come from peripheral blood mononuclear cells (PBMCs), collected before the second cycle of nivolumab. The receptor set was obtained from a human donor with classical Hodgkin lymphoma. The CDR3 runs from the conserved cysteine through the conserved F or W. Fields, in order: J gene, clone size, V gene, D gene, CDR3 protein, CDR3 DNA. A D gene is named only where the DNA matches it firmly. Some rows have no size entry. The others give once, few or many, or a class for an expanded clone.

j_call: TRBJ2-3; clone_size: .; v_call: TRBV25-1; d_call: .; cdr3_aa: CASSDTSRMADTQYF; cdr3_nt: TGTGCCAGCAGTGACACCTCACGCATGGCAGATACGCAGTATTTT
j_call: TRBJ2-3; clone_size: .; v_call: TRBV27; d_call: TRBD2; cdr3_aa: CASSQLAIGSGRWDTQYF; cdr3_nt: TGTGCCAGCAGTCAACTGGCTATAGGAAGCGGGAGGTGGGATACGCAGTATTTT
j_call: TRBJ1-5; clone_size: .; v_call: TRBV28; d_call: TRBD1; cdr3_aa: CASSGRDRHSNQPQHF; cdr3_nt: TGTGCCAGCAGTGGCCGGGACAGGCATAGCAATCAGCCCCAGCATTTT
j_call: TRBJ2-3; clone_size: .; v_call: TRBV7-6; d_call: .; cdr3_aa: CASSPGTDTQYF; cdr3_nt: TGTGCCAGCAGCCCGGGTACAGATACGCAGTATTTT
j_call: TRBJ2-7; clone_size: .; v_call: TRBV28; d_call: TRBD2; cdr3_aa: CASRTPGSLAGLPSYEQYF; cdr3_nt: TGTGCCAGCAGGACACCAGGGTCGCTAGCGGGACTTCCTTCCTACGAGCAGTACTTC
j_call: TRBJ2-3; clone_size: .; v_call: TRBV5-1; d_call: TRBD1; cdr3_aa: CASSLAPGQGFNTQYF; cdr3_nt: TGCGCCAGCAGCTTGGCACCGGGACAGGGTTTTAATACGCAGTATTTT
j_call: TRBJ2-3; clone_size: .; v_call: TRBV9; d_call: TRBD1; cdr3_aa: CASSLAGTGSTDTQYF; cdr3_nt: TGTGCCAGCAGCCTCGCCGGGACAGGTTCCACAGATACGCAGTATTTT
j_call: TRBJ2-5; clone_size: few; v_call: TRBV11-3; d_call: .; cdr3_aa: CASSPRDNQETQYF; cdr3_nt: TGTGCCAGCAGCCCCCGGGATAACCAAGAGACCCAGTACTTC
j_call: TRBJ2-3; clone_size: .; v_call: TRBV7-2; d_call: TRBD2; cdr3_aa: CASSRYRLAGNTDTQYF; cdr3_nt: TGTGCCAGCAGCCGATATCGACTAGCGGGGAACACAGATACGCAGTATTTT
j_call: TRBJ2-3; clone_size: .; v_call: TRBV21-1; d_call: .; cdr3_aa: CASSTPPNTQYF; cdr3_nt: TGTGCCAGCAGCACCCCTCCCAATACGCAGTATTTT
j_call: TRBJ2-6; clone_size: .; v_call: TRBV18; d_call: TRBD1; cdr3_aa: CASSGQGYGANVLTF; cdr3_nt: TGTGCCAGCTCAGGACAGGGTTATGGGGCCAACGTCCTGACTTTC